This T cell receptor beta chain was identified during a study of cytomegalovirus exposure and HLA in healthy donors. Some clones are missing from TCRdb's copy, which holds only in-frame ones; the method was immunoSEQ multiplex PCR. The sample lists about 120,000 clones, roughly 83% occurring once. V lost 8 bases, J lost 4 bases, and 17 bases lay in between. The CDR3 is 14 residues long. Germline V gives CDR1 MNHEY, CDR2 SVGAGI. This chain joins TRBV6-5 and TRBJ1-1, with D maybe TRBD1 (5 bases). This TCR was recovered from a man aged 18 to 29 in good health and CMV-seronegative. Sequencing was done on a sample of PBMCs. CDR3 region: CASGGIQGVTEAFF. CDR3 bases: TGTGCCAGCGGGGGGATTCAGGGAGTCACTGAAGCTTTCTTT.